The clone carrying this TCR beta chain was detected many times. As yet, its antigen is unknown. The sample comes from a study of spatial heterogeneity in lung cancer. TCRdb passed the 5' RACE reads through MiXCR, listing each CDR3 protein once. The data show around 2,600 distinct CDR3 sequences, 5.5% seen once. The length of the CDR3 is 18 residues. Germline CDR1 MNHEY, CDR2 SVGAGI. The V gene lost 6 bases and the J gene lost 0 bases, with 21 bases spanning the gap. Findings and limits, study-wide: Tumoral mutation counts were tracked by counts of expanded intratumoral alpha and beta TCRs.

The time point denotes: sample taken at primary tumor resection. Donors were 72 untreated early-stage non-small cell lung cancer patients. Tumor, nontumor lung or frozen PBMC supplied whole RNA that was sequenced unsorted. The sequenced sample was lung tumor tissue, obtained at surgery. The TCR originated in a male donor with early-stage non-small cell lung cancer. The chain employs TRBV6-5 and TRBJ1-3; D unresolved. This CDR3 reads CASSLYSAGGPSGNTIYF. Here the CDR3 DNA reads TGTGCCAGCAGCCTTTACTCGGCGGGAGGCCCCTCTGGAAACACCATATATTTT.